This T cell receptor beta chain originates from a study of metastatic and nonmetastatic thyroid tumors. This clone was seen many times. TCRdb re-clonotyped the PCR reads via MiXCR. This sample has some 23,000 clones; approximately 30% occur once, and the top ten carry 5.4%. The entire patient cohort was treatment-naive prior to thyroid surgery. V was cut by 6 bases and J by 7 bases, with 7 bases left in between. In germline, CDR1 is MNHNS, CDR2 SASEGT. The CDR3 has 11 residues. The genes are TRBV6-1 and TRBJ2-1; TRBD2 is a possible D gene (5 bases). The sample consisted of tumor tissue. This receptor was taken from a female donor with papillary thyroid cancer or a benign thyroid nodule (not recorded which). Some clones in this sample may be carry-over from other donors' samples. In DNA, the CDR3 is TGTGCCAGCAGCACGGGGAATGAGCAGTTCTTC. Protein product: CASSTGNEQFF.